The 23 T cell receptor beta chains in this list originate from one sample, sequenced in a study of regulatory and conventional T cells in RAG deficiency. Data came from immunoSEQ multiplex PCR; TCRdb stores just in-frame clones and leaves some out. The sample includes roughly 19,000 clones, approximately 88% seen only once; the top ten take roughly 1.4%. Regulatory T cells were sorted from blood as CD4+ CD25-high CD127-low cells. These sequences were also reported in another study, on regulatory T cells. In that study: Primers: 52 TRBV forward and 13 TRBJ reverse.

The sample consisted of Tregs sorted from blood. These receptor sequences come from a human donor in good health.

This sequence joins TRBV5-8 and TRBJ2-5, with D unclear. The CDR3 sequence is 14 residues long. Trimming cost V 7 bases and J 2 bases, with 15 bases left between them. Germline V gene data show CDR1 as SGHTS and CDR2 as YDEGEE. The CDR3 DNA is TGTGCCAGCCGCCCGTCGGGCAGGCAAGAGACCCAGTACTTC. Translating it yields CASRPSGRQETQYF.

V gene TRBV7-9 combines with J gene TRBJ2-7; 7 bases fit TRBD2. The V segment lost 3 bases and the J segment 0 bases; nucleotides outside the gene matches: 5. CDR3 size: 15 residues. In germline, CDR1 is SEHNR, CDR2 FQNEAQ (reference sequence). This chain's CDR3 is CASSFLAGDSYEQYF. CDR3 sequence (DNA): TGTGCCAGCAGCTTCCTTGCGGGGGACTCCTACGAGCAGTACTTC.

For the CDR3, the DNA is TGTGCCAGCTCACCCTTACAGGTTGGGGACACTGAAGCTTTCTTT. Residues: CASSPLQVGDTEAFF. This rearrangement joins TRBV18 to TRBJ1-1, with D perhaps TRBD1 (5 bases). V lost 3 bases and J 3 bases, leaving 14 bases between the germline ends. This CDR3 is built from 15 residues. Germline V gene lookup returns CDR1 KGHSH and CDR2 LQKENI. The full variable domain, rest sourced from reference TRBV18 and TRBJ1-1, is NAGVMQNPRHLVRRRGQEARLRCSPMKGHSHVYWYRQLPEEGLKFMVYLQKENIIDESGMPKERFSAEFPKEGPSILRIQQVVRGDSAAYFCASSPLQVGDTEAFFGQGTRLTVV.

The chain recombines TRBV18 with TRBJ1-1; unclear D gene. Trimming took 2 bases from V and 4 from J, leaving 8 bases between them. Germline V lookup: CDR1 KGHSH, CDR2 LQKENI. The CDR3 has 13 residues. For the CDR3, the DNA is TGTGCCAGCTCACCAGGGGAGGTCACTGAAGCTTTCTTT. Its protein product is CASSPGEVTEAFF.

The chain combines TRBV4-1 with TRBJ2-1; 7 bases are shared with TRBD1. The trim removed 2 bases at V and 6 bases at J, leaving 10 bases unmatched. This CDR3 is 16 amino acids long. Germline V lookup: CDR1 MGHRA, CDR2 YSYEKL. The CDR3 nucleotides read TGCGCCAGCAGCCAACGAACAGGGGTTTTTGGCAATGAGCAGTTCTTC. Its translation: CASSQRTGVFGNEQFF.

The V call is TRBV19, the J call TRBJ2-7; D is uncertain. This CDR3 has 12 residues. Between the trimmed V and J ends, which lost 4 bases and 6 bases, there was a span of 10 bases. Germline V gene sequence: CDR1 LNHDA, CDR2 SQIVND (reference sequence). CDR3 DNA sequence: TGTGCCAGTAGTAGATCTGCTGCCGAGCAGTACTTC. Its translation: CASSRSAAEQYF.

V is TRBV6-1 and J is TRBJ1-6; 11 bases align to TRBD1. The CDR3 is 15 residues long. V lost 5 bases and J lost 7; bases outside the gene matches: 4. Germline V gene lookup returns CDR1 MNHNS and CDR2 SASEGT. The CDR3 protein is CASSRTGGKNSPLHF. The CDR3, as DNA: TGTGCCAGCAGTAGGACAGGGGGCAAGAATTCACCCCTCCACTTT.

This chain uses TRBV7-9 with TRBJ2-2; 8 bases are shared with TRBD1. CDR1 and CDR2 from the germline V gene are SEHNR and FQNEAQ (reference sequence). Trimming removed 0 bases from V and 6 bases from J; junction bases left unmatched: 9. CDR3 size: 17 residues. The CDR3 loop reads CASSLARDRGSAGELFF. The CDR3 DNA reads as TGTGCCAGCAGCTTAGCGCGAGACAGGGGTTCAGCCGGGGAGCTGTTTTTT.

CDR3 loop: CASSPPGGGQYF. CDR3 coding DNA: TGTGCCAGCAGCCCACCGGGGGGGGGCCAGTACTTC. V is TRBV28 and J is TRBJ2-5; 8 nucleotides line up with TRBD2. The V and J ends lost 6 bases and 10 bases, in that order; junction bases with no gene match: 7. From germline, CDR1 is MDHEN and CDR2 SYDVKM. The CDR3 totals 12 residues.

V and J are TRBV7-2 and TRBJ2-7; D is ambiguous. V was trimmed by 2 bases and J by 0 bases, leaving 8 bases between them. The V gene's germline CDR1 is SGHTA and CDR2 FQGNSA. The CDR3 runs 14 residues. The CDR3 region has the DNA TGTGCCAGCAGCTTAAGGAGAACCTCCTACGAGCAGTACTTC. Amino acid sequence: CASSLRRTSYEQYF.

CDR3 in amino acids: CASSPTVGSSYNEQFF. In DNA form, the CDR3 reads TGTGCCAGCAGCCCCACAGTAGGGAGCTCCTACAATGAGCAGTTCTTC. V gene TRBV9 combines with J gene TRBJ2-1, with D perhaps matching TRBD2 (5 bases). V was clipped by 4 bases and J by 0 bases, with 14 bases between them. Germline CDR1 reads SGDLS; CDR2 reads YYNGEE. The CDR3 contains 16 residues.

DNA of the CDR3: TGCGCCAGCAGCCAAGATTGGCAGGTCGATCAGCCCCAGCATTTT. Translated: CASSQDWQVDQPQHF. The genes are TRBV4-1 and TRBJ1-5; unclear D gene. Germline CDR1 is MGHRA and CDR2 is YSYEKL. The ends were cut back, 0 bases at V and 5 bases at J, with 11 bases in the middle. The CDR3 sequence is 15 residues long.

The V call is TRBV6-9, the J call TRBJ2-2; D is ambiguous. The CDR3 has 16 amino acids. In germline, CDR1 is MNHGY, CDR2 SVAAGI. Trimming cost V 3 bases and J 3 bases, with 14 bases left between them. The CDR3 is CASSYLGLGYTGELFF. The CDR3 nucleotides read TGTGCCAGCAGTTACTTGGGGTTGGGATACACCGGGGAGCTGTTTTTT.

This clone was found a few times. This chain uses TRBV28 with TRBJ1-4; 7 bases agree with TRBD1. This CDR3 comprises 14 residues. Looked up from germline, CDR1 is MDHEN and CDR2 is SYDVKM. V gave up 2 bases and J gave up 4 bases; unmatched junction bases: 1. CDR3 bases: TGTGCCAGCAGTTTAAGGGGGCTTAATGAAAAACTGTTTTTT. Amino acid sequence: CASSLRGLNEKLFF.

The rearrangement joins TRBV4-2 to TRBJ2-3; 12 nucleotides align to TRBD2. Germline CDR1 LGHNA, CDR2 YNFKEQ. The CDR3 is made up of 16 amino acids. The V and J ends lost 4 bases and 1 base, in that order; junction bases with no gene match: 3. The CDR3 sequence is CASSLTSGGRTDTQYF. The CDR3 nucleotides are TGTGCCAGCAGCCTAACTAGCGGGGGGCGCACAGATACGCAGTATTTT.

The chain carries TRBV5-6 and TRBJ1-1, with D unresolved. V lost 2 bases and J lost 1, with 9 bases in between. In germline, CDR1 is SGHDT, CDR2 YYEEEE. This CDR3 is built from 14 residues. CDR3 protein: CASSFYMGNTEAFF. CDR3 bases: TGTGCCAGCAGCTTCTACATGGGGAACACTGAAGCTTTCTTT.

This clone came up once. The chain has TRBV30 and TRBJ2-3; D possibly corresponds to TRBD1 (6 bases). Deletions cut 4 bases from V and 1 base from J, with 27 bases between. This CDR3 has 19 amino acids. Germline assignment: CDR1 GTSNPN and CDR2 SVGIG (reference sequence). The chain's CDR3 is CAWTKGQRIFGVGTDTQYF. CDR3 coding DNA: TGTGCCTGGACCAAAGGACAGAGAATCTTTGGAGTCGGCACAGATACGCAGTATTTT.

The chain recombines TRBV2 with TRBJ1-5; TRBD1 matches 9 bases. V was pared by 8 bases and J by 4 bases, with 6 bases of the junction left unmatched. The CDR3 runs 14 residues. From germline, CDR1 is SNHLY and CDR2 FYNNEI. In nucleotides, the CDR3 is TGTGCCAGCGGGGGACAGGGTGGGAATCAGCCCCAGCATTTT. The encoded protein is CASGGQGGNQPQHF. The full variable domain, in which reference TRBV2 and TRBJ1-5 provide the parts outside the CDR3, is EPEVTQTPSHQVTQMGQEVILRCVPISNHLYFYWYRQILGQKVEFLVSFYNNEISEKSEIFDDQFSVERPDGSNFTLKIRSTKLEDSAMYFCASGGQGGNQPQHFGDGTRLSIL.

V usage is TRBV29-1 and J usage is TRBJ2-5; 10 nucleotides match TRBD2. Trimming cost V 6 bases and J 5 bases; bases outside gene matches: 9. The V gene's germline CDR1 is SQVTM and CDR2 ANQGSEA. The CDR3 extends over 14 amino acids. The CDR3 DNA reads as TGCAGCGTGGCTCTAGCGGGAGTGGGGGAGACCCAGTACTTC. It translates to CSVALAGVGETQYF.

This clone was seen only once. The DNA of the CDR3 is TGTGCCACCGTGGGACAGGGTCGCAATGAGCAGTTCTTC. This codes for CATVGQGRNEQFF. The chain joins TRBV19 to TRBJ2-1; 9 bases map to TRBD1. This CDR3 comprises 13 residues. V trimming: 10 bases; J trimming: 6 bases; junction bases outside the gene matches: 7. CDR1 and CDR2 from the germline V gene are LNHDA and SQIVND (reference sequence).

V and J are TRBV18 and TRBJ1-2; D uncertain. The ends were cut back, 3 bases at V and 4 bases at J, with 12 bases in the middle. The CDR3 consists of 14 residues. The V gene's germline CDR1 is KGHSH and CDR2 LQKENI. CDR3: CASSPASTSYGYTF. The CDR3 nucleotides read TGTGCCAGCTCACCCGCAAGCACCTCCTATGGCTACACCTTC.

V is TRBV2 and J is TRBJ1-6; 11 bases align to TRBD1. Germline lookup yields CDR1 SNHLY and CDR2 FYNNEI. Unmatched junction bases numbered 6, after V lost 1 base and J lost 7 bases. This CDR3 region has 17 residues. CDR3 coding DNA: TGTGCCAGCAGTGAAGGAACACGGGACAGGGGGAATTCACCCCTCCACTTT. The encoded protein is CASSEGTRDRGNSPLHF.

The chain links TRBV7-3 to TRBJ1-6, with D unresolved. Germline loops: CDR1 SGHTA, CDR2 FQGTGA. The ends were cut back, 6 bases at V and 10 bases at J, with 13 bases in the middle. CDR3 length: 13 residues. DNA of the CDR3: TGTGCCAGCAGTGTCACCCTTGGGTCACCCCTCCACTTT. This gives the protein CASSVTLGSPLHF.